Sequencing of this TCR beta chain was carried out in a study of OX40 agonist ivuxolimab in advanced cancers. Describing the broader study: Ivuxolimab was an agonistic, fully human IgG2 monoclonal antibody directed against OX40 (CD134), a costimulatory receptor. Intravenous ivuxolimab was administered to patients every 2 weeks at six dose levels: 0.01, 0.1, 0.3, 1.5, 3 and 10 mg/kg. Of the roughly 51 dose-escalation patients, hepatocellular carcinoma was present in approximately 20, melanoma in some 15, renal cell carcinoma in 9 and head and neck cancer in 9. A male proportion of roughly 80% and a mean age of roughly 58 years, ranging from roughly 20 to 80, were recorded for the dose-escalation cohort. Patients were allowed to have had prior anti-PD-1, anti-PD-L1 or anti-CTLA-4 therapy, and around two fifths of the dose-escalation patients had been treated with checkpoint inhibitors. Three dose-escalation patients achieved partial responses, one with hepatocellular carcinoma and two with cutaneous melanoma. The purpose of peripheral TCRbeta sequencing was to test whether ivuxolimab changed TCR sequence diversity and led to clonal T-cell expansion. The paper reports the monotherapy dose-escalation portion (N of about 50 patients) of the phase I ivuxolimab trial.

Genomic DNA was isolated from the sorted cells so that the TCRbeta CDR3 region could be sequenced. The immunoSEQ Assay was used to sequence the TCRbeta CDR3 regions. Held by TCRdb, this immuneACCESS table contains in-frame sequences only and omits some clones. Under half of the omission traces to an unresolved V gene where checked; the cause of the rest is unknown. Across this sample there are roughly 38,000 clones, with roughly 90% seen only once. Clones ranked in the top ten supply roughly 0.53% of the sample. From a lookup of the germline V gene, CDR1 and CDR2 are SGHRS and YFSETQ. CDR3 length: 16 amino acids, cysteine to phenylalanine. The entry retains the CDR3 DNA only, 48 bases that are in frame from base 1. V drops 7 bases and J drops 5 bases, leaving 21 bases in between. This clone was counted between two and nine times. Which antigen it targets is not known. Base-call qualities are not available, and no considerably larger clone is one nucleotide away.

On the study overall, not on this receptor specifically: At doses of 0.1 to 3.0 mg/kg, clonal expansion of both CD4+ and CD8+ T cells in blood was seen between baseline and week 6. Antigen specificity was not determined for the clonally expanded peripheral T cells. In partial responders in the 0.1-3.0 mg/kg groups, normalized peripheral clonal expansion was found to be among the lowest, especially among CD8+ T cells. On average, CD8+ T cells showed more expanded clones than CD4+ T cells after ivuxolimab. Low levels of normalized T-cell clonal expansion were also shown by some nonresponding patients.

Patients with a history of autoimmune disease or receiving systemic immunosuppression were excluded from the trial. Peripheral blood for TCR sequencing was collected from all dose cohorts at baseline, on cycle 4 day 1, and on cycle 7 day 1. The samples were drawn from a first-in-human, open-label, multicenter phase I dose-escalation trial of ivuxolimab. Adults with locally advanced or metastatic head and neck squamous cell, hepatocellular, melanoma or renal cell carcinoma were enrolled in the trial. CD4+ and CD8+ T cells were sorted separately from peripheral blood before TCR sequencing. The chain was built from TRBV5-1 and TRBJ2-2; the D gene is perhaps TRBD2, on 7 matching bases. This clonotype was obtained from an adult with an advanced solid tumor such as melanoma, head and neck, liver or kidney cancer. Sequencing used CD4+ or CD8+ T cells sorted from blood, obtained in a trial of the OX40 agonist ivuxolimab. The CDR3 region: CASRGGGLWGTGELFF. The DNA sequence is TGCGCCAGCCGAGGCGGGGGCCTTTGGGGGACCGGGGAGCTGTTTTTT. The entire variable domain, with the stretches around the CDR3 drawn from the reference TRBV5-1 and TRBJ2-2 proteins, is KAGVTQTPRYLIKTRGQQVTLSCSPISGHRSVSWYQQTPGQGLQFLFEYFSETQRNKGNFPGRFSGRQFSNSRSEMNVSTLELGDSALYLCASRGGGLWGTGELFFGEGSRLTVL.